Reported below is one TCR beta chain. This specimen comes from a study of PD-1 and CTLA-4 blockade in melanoma. Assay used: immunoSEQ multiplex PCR; TCRdb lists only in-frame clones, some missing. The sample holds about 32,000 clones, about 85% seen once. Germline values: CDR1 LNHDA, CDR2 SQIVND (reference sequence). The ends lost 5 bases at V and 3 bases at J; junction bases unmatched: 6. The length of the CDR3 is 14 residues. The sequenced sample was CD8+ T cells from peripheral blood, obtained from a patient given anti-PD-1 treatment. This sequence originates from a human donor with melanoma. The V call is TRBV19, the J call TRBJ1-1; 7 bases align to TRBD1. The CDR3 nucleotides are TGTGCCAGTAGTGGGGGACAGACTTACACTGAAGCTTTCTTT. Amino acid sequence: CASSGGQTYTEAFF. Complete variable domain (other parts from reference TRBV19 and TRBJ1-1): DGGITQSPKYLFRKEGQNVTLSCEQNLNHDAMYWYRQDPGQGLRLIYYSQIVNDFQKGDIAEGYSVSREKKESFPLTVTSAQKNPTAFYLCASSGGQTYTEAFFGQGTRLTVV.